This T cell receptor (beta chain) was captured by sequencing in a study of a mutant IDH1 vaccine in newly diagnosed glioma. Whole-study context: Patients got radiotherapy, temozolomide, or both beforehand, and most got both. The timing of visit V12 was week 35, and that of visit V13 was week 47. Study conclusions and caveats: Changes to the top peripheral T cell clonotypes appeared unrelated to pseudoprogression.

Data came from immunoSEQ multiplex PCR; TCRdb stores just in-frame clones and leaves some out. The data contain approximately 60,000 clones, roughly 74% of them singletons. V was trimmed by 9 bases and J by 7 bases, leaving 15 bases between them. The CDR3 is made up of 12 amino acids. Of note for this clone: Its matching antigen is unknown.

Specified time point: week 35, safety follow-up. It was 300 ug of mutant IDH1 20-mer peptide that made up each vaccine dose, given with topical imiquimod. The sequenced sample was PBMCs, obtained from a glioma patient whose treatment included an IDH1 peptide vaccine. The TCR was taken from a man between 50 and 59 years old with glioma. The gene calls are TRBV23-1 and TRBJ1-1; TRBD1 is a possible D gene (6 bases). TRBV23-1 carries the ORF label, with uncertain function. CDR3: CARGRGADEAFF. The DNA of the CDR3 is TGCGCCAGGGGGCGGGGGGCCGATGAAGCTTTCTTT.